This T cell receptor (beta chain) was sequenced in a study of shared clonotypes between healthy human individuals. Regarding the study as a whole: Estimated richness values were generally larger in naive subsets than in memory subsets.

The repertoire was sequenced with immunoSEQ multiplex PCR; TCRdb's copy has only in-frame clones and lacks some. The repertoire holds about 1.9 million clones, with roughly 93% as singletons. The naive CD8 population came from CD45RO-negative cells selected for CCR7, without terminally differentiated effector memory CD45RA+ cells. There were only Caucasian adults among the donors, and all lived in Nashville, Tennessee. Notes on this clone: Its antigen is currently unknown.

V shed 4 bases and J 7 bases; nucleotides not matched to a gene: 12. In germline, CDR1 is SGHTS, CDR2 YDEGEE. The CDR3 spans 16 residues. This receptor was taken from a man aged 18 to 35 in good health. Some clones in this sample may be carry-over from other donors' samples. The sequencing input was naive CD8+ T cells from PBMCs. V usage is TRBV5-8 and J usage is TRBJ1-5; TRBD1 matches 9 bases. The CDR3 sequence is CASSRTRDRAAQPQHF. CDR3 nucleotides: TGTGCCAGCAGCCGAACCCGGGACAGGGCGGCCCAGCCCCAGCATTTT.